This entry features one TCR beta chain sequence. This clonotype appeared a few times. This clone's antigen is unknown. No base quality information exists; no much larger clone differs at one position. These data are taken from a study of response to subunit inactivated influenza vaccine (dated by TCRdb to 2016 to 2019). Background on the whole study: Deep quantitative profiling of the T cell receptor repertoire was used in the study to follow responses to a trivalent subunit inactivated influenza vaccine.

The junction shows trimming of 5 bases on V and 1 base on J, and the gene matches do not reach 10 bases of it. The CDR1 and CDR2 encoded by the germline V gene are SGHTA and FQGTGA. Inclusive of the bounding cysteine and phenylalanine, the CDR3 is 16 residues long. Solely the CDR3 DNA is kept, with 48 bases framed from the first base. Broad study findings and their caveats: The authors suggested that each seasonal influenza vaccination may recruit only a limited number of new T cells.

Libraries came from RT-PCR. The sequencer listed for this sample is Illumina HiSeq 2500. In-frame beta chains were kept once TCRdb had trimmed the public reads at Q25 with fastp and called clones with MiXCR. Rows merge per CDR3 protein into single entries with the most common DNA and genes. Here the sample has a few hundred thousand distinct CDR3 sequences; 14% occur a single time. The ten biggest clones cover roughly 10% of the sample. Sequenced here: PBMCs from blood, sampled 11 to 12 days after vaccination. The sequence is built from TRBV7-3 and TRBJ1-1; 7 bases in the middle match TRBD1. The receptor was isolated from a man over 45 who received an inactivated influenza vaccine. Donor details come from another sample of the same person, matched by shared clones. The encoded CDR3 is CASSAYLTGANTEAFF. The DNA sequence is TGTGCCAGCAGCGCATACCTAACAGGGGCGAACACTGAAGCTTTCTTT.